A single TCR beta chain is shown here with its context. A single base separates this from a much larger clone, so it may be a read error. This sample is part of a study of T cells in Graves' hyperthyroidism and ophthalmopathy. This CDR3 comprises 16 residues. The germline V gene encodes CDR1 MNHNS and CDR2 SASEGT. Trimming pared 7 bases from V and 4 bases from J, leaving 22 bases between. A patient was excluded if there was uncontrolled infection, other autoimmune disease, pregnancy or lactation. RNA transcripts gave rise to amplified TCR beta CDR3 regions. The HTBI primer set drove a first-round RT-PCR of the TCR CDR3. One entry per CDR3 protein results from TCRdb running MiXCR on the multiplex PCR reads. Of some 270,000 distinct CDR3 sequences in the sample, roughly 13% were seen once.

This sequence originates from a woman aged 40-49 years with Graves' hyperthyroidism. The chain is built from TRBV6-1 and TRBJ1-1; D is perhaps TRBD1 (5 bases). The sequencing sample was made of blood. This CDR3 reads CASNPREGRASTEAFF. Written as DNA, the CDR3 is TGTGCCAGCAATCCCAGGGAGGGACGGGCGAGCACTGAAGCTTTCTTT.